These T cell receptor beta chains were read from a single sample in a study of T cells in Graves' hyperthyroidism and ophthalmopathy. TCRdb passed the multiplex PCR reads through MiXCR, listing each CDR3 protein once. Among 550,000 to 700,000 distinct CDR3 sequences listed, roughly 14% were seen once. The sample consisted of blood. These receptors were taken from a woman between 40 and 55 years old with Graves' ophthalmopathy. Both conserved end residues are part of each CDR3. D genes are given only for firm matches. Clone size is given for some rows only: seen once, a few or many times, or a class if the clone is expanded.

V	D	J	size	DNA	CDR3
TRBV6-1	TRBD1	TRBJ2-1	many	TGTGCCAGCATGAGGGGGCTAGCCGATGAGCAGTTCTTC	CASMRGLADEQFF
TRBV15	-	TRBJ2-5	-	TGTGCCACCAGCACCAGTCCGGGACTCCTCCAAGAGACCCAGTACTTC	CATSTSPGLLQETQYF
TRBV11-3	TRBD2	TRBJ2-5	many	TGTGCCAGCAGCCCCCTCACTAGCGGAGTAGAGACCCAGTACTTC	CASSPLTSGVETQYF
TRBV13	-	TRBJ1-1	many	TGTGCCAGCAGCCTTAGCAGCTTAGGCAGGGCAGAGAACACTGAAGCTTTCTTT	CASSLSSLGRAENTEAFF
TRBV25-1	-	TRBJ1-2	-	TGTGCCAGCAGTAACCCGGACAGTCGTCGAGGCTACACCTTC	CASSNPDSRRGYTF
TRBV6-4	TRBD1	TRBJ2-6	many	TGTGCCAGCCTCCCACTCAGCCCCGGGACAGGTCTATCTGGGGCCAACGTCCTGACTTTC	CASLPLSPGTGLSGANVLTF
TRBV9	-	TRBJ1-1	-	TGTGCCAGCAGCGCCCAACAGGGTCACACTGAAGCTTTCTTT	CASSAQQGHTEAFF
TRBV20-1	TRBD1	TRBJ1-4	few	TGCAGTGCAAACGGACAGGGGGCGATATCCGAAAAACTGTTTTTT	CSANGQGAISEKLFF
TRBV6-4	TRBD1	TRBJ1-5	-	TGTGCCAGCAGTAACCGGGACAGGGGGCTTCTAAGTCAGCCCCAGCATTTT	CASSNRDRGLLSQPQHF
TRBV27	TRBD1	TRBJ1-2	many	TGTGCCACCTCTCAAGGGGGCGGCAGCTATGGCTACACCTTC	CATSQGGGSYGYTF
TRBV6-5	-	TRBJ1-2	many	TGTGCCAGCAGCCCCTCCCCCCTCCAGGGCCATGGCTACACCTTC	CASSPSPLQGHGYTF
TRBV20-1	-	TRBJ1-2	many	TGCAGTGCTAAGCAATCGGATACAGCTAACTATGGCTACACCTTC	CSAKQSDTANYGYTF
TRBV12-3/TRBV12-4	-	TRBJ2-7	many	TGTGCCAGCAGCCCGAGCCTTCTAAGAGGGCTTCCCTACGAGCAGTACTTC	CASSPSLLRGLPYEQYF
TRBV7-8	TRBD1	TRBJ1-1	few	TGTGCCAGCAGCCCCGGACAGGGGGTTTTCTCTGAAGCTTTCTTT	CASSPGQGVFSEAFF
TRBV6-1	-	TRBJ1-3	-	TGTGCCAGCAGGAGGGGACTACTCTACTCTGGAAACACCATATATTTT	CASRRGLLYSGNTIYF
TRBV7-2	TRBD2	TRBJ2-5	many	TGTGCCAGCAGCGTTAGCGGGTTCCGGGAGACCCAGTACTTC	CASSVSGFRETQYF
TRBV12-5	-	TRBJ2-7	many	TGTGCTAGTGGTTTGCTAGGCAGCTCCTACGAGCAGTACTTC	CASGLLGSSYEQYF
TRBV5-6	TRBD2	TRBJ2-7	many	TGTGCCAGCAGCCCCGGAGCGGGAGGAGCCTACGAGCAGTACTTC	CASSPGAGGAYEQYF
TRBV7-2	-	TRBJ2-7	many	TGTGCCAGCAGCTTAGGGGGCGCACACGAGCAGTACTTC	CASSLGGAHEQYF
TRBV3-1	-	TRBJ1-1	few	TGTGCCAGCAGCCAATCCGGCAGGGTATACACTGAAGCTTTCTTT	CASSQSGRVYTEAFF
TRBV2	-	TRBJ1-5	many	TGTGCCAGCGCGGCAGATTCTGCCTCAGGGCCCCAGCATTTT	CASAADSASGPQHF
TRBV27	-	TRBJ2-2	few	TGTGCCAGCAGTAGTGACAGCTACACCGGGGAGCTGTTTTTT	CASSSDSYTGELFF
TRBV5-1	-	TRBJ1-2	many	TGCGCCAGTTCCACAGGATTCGGCTATGGCTACACCTTC	CASSTGFGYGYTF
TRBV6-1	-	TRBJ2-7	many	TGTGCCAGCGGAACCCGGGGTTACGAGCAGTACTTC	CASGTRGYEQYF